This T cell receptor beta chain was recorded in a study of cytomegalovirus exposure and HLA in healthy donors. General study findings and limits: Both high specificity and high sensitivity reportedly marked the classifier's diagnosis of cytomegalovirus status. Being productive about 90% or about 30% of the time was typical of most TCR beta V segments in an earlier analysis.

From germline, CDR1 is LNHNV and CDR2 YYDKDF (reference sequence). CDR3 length: 14 amino acids. Comment on this clone: Its antigen is unidentified.

PCR primers comprised 60 Vbeta and 13 Jbeta primers. Repertoires were generated with immunoSEQ multiplex PCR, while TCRdb's copy carries only in-frame clones and drops some. The table lists approximately 150,000 clones, about two thirds of them singletons. Though nominally healthy at sampling, donors likely had unrecorded immune exposures. This receptor was taken from a human donor in good health. V is TRBV15 and J is TRBJ2-5; D remains ambiguous. The DNA end is a closer match to TRBJ2-7, so the J assignment may be wrong. The specimen was PBMCs. The CDR3: CATRAGRYSYEQYF. CDR3 DNA sequence: TGTGCCACCAGGGCAGGTCGGTACTCCTACGAGCAGTACTTC.